Each of the 20 T cell receptor beta chains below was sequenced from the same sample in a study of blood T cell repertoires in COVID-19. The data were produced by immunoSEQ multiplex PCR, yet TCRdb's version contains in-frame clones alone and is incomplete. The sample has a few hundred thousand clones, roughly four fifths seen once; the top ten hold 4.1%. The sequenced sample consisted of PBMCs or T cells enriched from blood (not recorded which). The receptors originated from a man aged 25 to 40 with acute COVID-19.

The chain is built from TRBV6-1 and TRBJ2-5; possible D gene TRBD2, 6 bases. CDR3 length equals 16 residues. Per germline, CDR1 MNHNS and CDR2 SASEGT. Trimming stripped 3 bases from V and 2 bases from J, with 16 bases between. This CDR3 reads CASSDLGQGGQETQYF. CDR3 sequence (DNA): TGTGCCAGCAGTGATTTGGGGCAGGGAGGACAAGAGACCCAGTACTTC.

The chain employs TRBV28 and TRBJ1-2; tentative D call: TRBD1 (5 bases). Germline CDR1 is MDHEN and CDR2 is SYDVKM. CDR3 length: 12 residues. V lost 11 bases to trimming and J lost 4 bases, with 14 bases between them. DNA of the CDR3: TGTGCCTGTGATGGGGGGTCCTATGGCTACACCTTC. Amino acid sequence: CACDGGSYGYTF.

This rearrangement joins TRBV30 to TRBJ1-1; no clear D gene. The V gene lost 0 bases and the J gene lost 0 bases, with 5 bases spanning the gap. This CDR3 comprises 13 residues. Germline V lookup: CDR1 GTSNPN, CDR2 SVGIG (reference sequence). The CDR3 coding sequence is TGTGCCTGGAGTGTATCGGTGAACACTGAAGCTTTCTTT. Encoded protein: CAWSVSVNTEAFF.

The CDR3 loop is CASSSRTGELFF. CDR3 nucleotides: TGTGCCAGTAGTAGTCGTACCGGGGAGCTGTTTTTT. V gene TRBV19 combines with J gene TRBJ2-2; no firm D call. This CDR3 comprises 12 residues. Looked up from germline, CDR1 is LNHDA and CDR2 is SQIVND (reference sequence). Between the trimmed V and J ends, which lost 4 bases and 5 bases, there was a span of 5 bases. Complete variable domain (other parts from reference TRBV19 and TRBJ2-2): DGGITQSPKYLFRKEGQNVTLSCEQNLNHDAMYWYRQDPGQGLRLIYYSQIVNDFQKGDIAEGYSVSREKKESFPLTVTSAQKNPTAFYLCASSSRTGELFFGEGSRLTVL.

The rearrangement uses TRBV5-8 and TRBJ2-1; D not resolved. CDR3 length equals 11 residues. The V end lost 8 bases, the J end lost 3 bases, and 6 bases lay between the germline ends. Germline CDR1 is SGHTS and CDR2 is YDEGEE. The CDR3 protein is CASRYYNEQFF. The DNA for the CDR3 is TGTGCCAGTCGCTACTACAATGAGCAGTTCTTC.

This chain connects TRBV7-2 to TRBJ2-1; TRBD1 matches 7 bases. CDR3 size: 14 residues. With V trimmed by 5 bases and J by 8 bases, 9 bases remained unmatched. Germline assignment: CDR1 SGHTA and CDR2 FQGNSA. The chain's CDR3 is CASSRRDSRHEQFF. The CDR3 bases are TGTGCCAGCAGCCGTCGGGACAGTAGGCATGAGCAGTTCTTC.

This clone was seen only a few times. The V call is TRBV25-1, the J call TRBJ1-2; TRBD1 matches at 8 bases. The CDR3 sequence is 14 residues long. V was pared by 3 bases and J by 9 bases, with 9 bases of the junction left unmatched. Germline V gene sequence: CDR1 MGHDK, CDR2 SYGVNS. The CDR3 nucleotides are TGTGCCAGCAGTGAGACCGGACAGGGTCAGCGCTACACCTTC. It specifies CASSETGQGQRYTF.

This clone was detected once. The chain uses TRBV11-2 and TRBJ1-1, with 8 nucleotides matching TRBD1. V lost 2 bases, J lost 1 base, and 3 bases stayed unmatched. The germline CDR1 and CDR2 sequences are SGHAT and FQNNGV. The CDR3 has 15 amino acids. The CDR3 DNA sequence: TGTGCCAGCAGCTTATACGGACAGGGGAACACTGAAGCTTTCTTT. Its protein product is CASSLYGQGNTEAFF.

The chain employs TRBV7-9 and TRBJ2-7; 12 positions agree with TRBD2. This CDR3 is 15 amino acids long. V shed 5 bases and J 5 bases; nucleotides not matched to a gene: 7. Germline values: CDR1 SEHNR, CDR2 FQNEAQ (reference sequence). For the CDR3, the DNA is TGTGCCAGCAGCCTCGGACTAGCGGGGTGGGACGAGCAGTACGTC. Its translation: CASSLGLAGWDEQYV.

The rearrangement joins TRBV27 to TRBJ2-2; no definite D call. V gave up 3 bases and J gave up 2 bases, with 7 bases separating them. Germline V gene data show CDR1 as MNHEY and CDR2 as SMNVEV (reference sequence). The length of the CDR3 is 14 residues. CDR3 amino acids: CASSFGHNTGELFF. CDR3 DNA sequence: TGTGCCAGCAGTTTTGGGCATAACACCGGGGAGCTGTTTTTT.

The rearrangement uses TRBV28 and TRBJ1-1; no definite D call. Germline V gene sequence: CDR1 MDHEN, CDR2 SYDVKM. This CDR3 contains 16 residues. The germline V and J ends were trimmed by 5 bases and 4 bases, with 20 bases remaining between them. The DNA for the CDR3 is TGTGCCAGCAGTCCCATGGTTCCAAAACGGGGCACTGAAGCTTTCTTT. It is translated as CASSPMVPKRGTEAFF. Full variable domain (missing parts from reference TRBV28 and TRBJ1-1): DVKVTQSSRYLVKRTGEKVFLECVQDMDHENMFWYRQDPGLGLRLIYFSYDVKMKEKGDIPEGYSVSREKKERFSLILESASTNQTSMYLCASSPMVPKRGTEAFFGQGTRLTVV.

The V and J genes are TRBV19 and TRBJ2-2; D is unresolved. CDR3 length: 13 residues. Trimming removed 6 bases from V and 5 bases from J, with 10 bases in between. CDR1 and CDR2 from the germline V gene are LNHDA and SQIVND (reference sequence). The CDR3 DNA is TGTGCCAGTAGCTATACAGAGACCGGGGAGCTGTTTTTT. Translating it yields CASSYTETGELFF.

CDR3 residues: CASSWGRLHNEKLFF. The CDR3 DNA sequence: TGTGCCAGCAGTTGGGGGAGGTTGCATAATGAAAAACTGTTTTTT. J is TRBJ1-4 and V is TRBV28, with D tentatively TRBD1 (5 bases). The CDR3 sequence is 15 residues long. The V gene's germline CDR1 is MDHEN and CDR2 SYDVKM. The V gene lost 4 bases and the J gene lost 4 bases, with 13 bases spanning the gap.

The V gene is TRBV28, the J gene TRBJ1-1; D perhaps matches TRBD1 (5 bases). Between the trimmed V and J ends, which lost 1 base and 4 bases, there was a span of 13 bases. Germline V gives CDR1 MDHEN, CDR2 SYDVKM. The CDR3 is made up of 15 amino acids. The CDR3 sequence is CASSLYRTRGTEAFF. The CDR3 coding sequence is TGTGCCAGCAGTTTATATCGGACACGTGGCACTGAAGCTTTCTTT.

J is TRBJ2-3 and V is TRBV6-1; 15 positions agree with TRBD2. The J segment lost 2 bases and the V segment lost 4 bases, leaving 10 bases of the junction unmatched. CDR3 length equals 19 residues. The V gene's germline CDR1 is MNHNS and CDR2 SASEGT. Here the CDR3 reads CASSGGLAGGPSHTDTQYF. CDR3 nucleotide sequence: TGTGCCAGCAGTGGTGGACTAGCGGGGGGGCCTAGCCACACAGATACGCAGTATTTT.

The genes are TRBV6-5 and TRBJ2-6; D is undetermined. Germline-derived CDR1 and CDR2 are MNHEY and SVGAGI. This CDR3 is built from 14 residues. V was trimmed by 5 bases and J by 4 bases, leaving 9 bases between them. The CDR3 nucleotides are TGTGCCAGCAGTATGTCTGAGGGGGCCAACGTCCTGACTTTC. This encodes CASSMSEGANVLTF.

This clone has more than one count but fewer than ten. The genes are TRBV11-2 and TRBJ1-6; the match to TRBD1 covers 11 bases. The junction had 1 base not matched to a gene; V was cut back by 1 base and J by 8 bases. Germline-derived CDR1 and CDR2 are SGHAT and FQNNGV. This CDR3 comprises 15 residues. The CDR3 DNA follows: TGTGCCAGCAGCTTAGGGACAGGGGGCTATTCACCCCTCCACTTT. Protein product: CASSLGTGGYSPLHF.

This chain links TRBV6-1 with TRBJ2-7; 12 nucleotides match TRBD2. The V gene's germline CDR1 is MNHNS and CDR2 SASEGT. The CDR3 runs 15 residues. The V and J ends lost 3 bases and 2 bases, in that order; junction bases with no gene match: 2. This CDR3 is CASSDPSGRAYEQYV. Written as DNA, the CDR3 is TGTGCCAGCAGTGATCCTAGCGGGAGGGCCTACGAGCAGTACGTC.

This clone showed up just once. The chain combines TRBV5-1 with TRBJ2-3, with D perhaps matching TRBD1 (6 bases). The germline gives CDR1 SGHRS, CDR2 YFSETQ. Trimming left V 0 bases short and J 4 bases short, with 18 bases between. CDR3 length: 17 amino acids. CDR3 coding DNA: TGCGCCAGCAGCTTGGGACCGCAGCACAGACAGGCAGATACGCAGTATTTT. This encodes CASSLGPQHRQADTQYF. The whole variable domain, filled in from reference TRBV5-1 and TRBJ2-3, reads KAGVTQTPRYLIKTRGQQVTLSCSPISGHRSVSWYQQTPGQGLQFLFEYFSETQRNKGNFPGRFSGRQFSNSRSEMNVSTLELGDSALYLCASSLGPQHRQADTQYFGPGTRLTVL.

This clone occurred once. The chain combines TRBV11-3 with TRBJ2-2; D gene unclear. V was clipped by 0 bases and J by 6 bases, with 5 bases between them. The CDR3 loop spans 13 amino acids. Germline values: CDR1 SGHNT, CDR2 YENEEA. The CDR3 protein is CASSLDSSGELFF. The CDR3 coding sequence is TGTGCCAGCAGCTTAGACAGTTCCGGGGAGCTGTTTTTT.